Each of the 8 T cell receptor beta chains below was sequenced from the same sample in a study of vaccination effects on CD4 cells after COVID-19. ViraFEST expansion of antigen-specific CD4+ T cells with viral peptide pools preceded sequencing. Between days 9 and 11 of culture, CD4+ T cells were separated out. Participants received two doses of either the BNT162b2 or mRNA-1273 vaccine. Sequencing was performed with immunoSEQ multiplex PCR; in TCRdb, only in-frame clones are kept and a portion is missing. The table lists roughly 27,000 clones, about 80% of them singletons, with more than 5.5% in the top ten. For these receptors, no antigen is known. Specimen: CD4+ T cells from PBMCs cultured with SARS-CoV-2 spike peptides, collected after COVID-19 vaccination. The receptors originated from a human donor who received a COVID-19 vaccine. Some clones in this sample may be carry-over from other donors' samples.

The rearrangement joins TRBV5-1 to TRBJ2-3; unclear D gene. V lost 0 bases, J lost 6 bases, and 11 bases lay in between. The CDR3 spans 14 residues. CDR1 is SGHRS and CDR2 is YFSETQ in the germline V gene. CDR3 region: CASSLATVGDTQYF. The CDR3 DNA reads as TGCGCCAGCAGCTTGGCCACGGTGGGGGATACGCAGTATTTT.

The chain couples TRBV18 to TRBJ2-1, with D maybe TRBD1 (6 bases). Germline CDR1 is KGHSH and CDR2 is LQKENI. Trimming left V 2 bases short and J 6 bases short, with 8 bases between. This CDR3 has 13 residues. The CDR3 protein is CASSPYRANEQFF. Here the CDR3 DNA reads TGTGCCAGCTCACCATACAGGGCCAATGAGCAGTTCTTC.

The J gene is TRBJ2-3, the V gene TRBV6-5, with 7 bases matching TRBD1. The CDR3 loop spans 15 amino acids. Germline V CDR1 and CDR2: MNHEY, SVGAGI. Losses at the gene ends were 5 bases for V and 0 bases for J; bases not matched to a gene: 5. The DNA of the CDR3 is TGTGCCAGCAGTCGGGACAGCCTTAGCACAGATACGCAGTATTTT. This sequence encodes CASSRDSLSTDTQYF.

The rearrangement uses TRBV18 and TRBJ1-1, with D unresolved. The CDR3 consists of 14 residues. In germline, CDR1 is KGHSH, CDR2 LQKENI. Trimming stripped 1 base from V and 1 base from J, with 7 bases between. The CDR3 is CASSPQAGNTEAFF. The CDR3 nucleotides read TGTGCCAGCTCACCACAGGCTGGGAACACTGAAGCTTTCTTT.

The chain links TRBV19 to TRBJ1-5; maybe TRBD1 (6 bases). The V gene's germline CDR1 is LNHDA and CDR2 SQIVND (reference sequence). CDR3 length equals 16 residues. Deletions cut 4 bases from V and 2 bases from J, with 15 bases between. The CDR3 DNA reads TGTGCCAGTAGTACCTCCGGAAGGGGGGGCAATCAGCCCCAGCATTTT. It codes for CASSTSGRGGNQPQHF.

CDR3: CASTIGWGDTGANVLTF. DNA for the CDR3: TGTGCCAGCACCATAGGTTGGGGGGACACTGGGGCCAACGTCCTGACTTTC. The chain carries TRBV27 and TRBJ2-6; D is possibly TRBD1 or TRBD2 (6 bases each). The CDR3 contains 17 residues. Trimming removed 7 bases from V and 2 bases from J, with 18 bases in between. The V gene's germline CDR1 is MNHEY and CDR2 SMNVEV (reference sequence). Together with reference TRBV27 and TRBJ2-6, the CDR3 gives the full variable domain: EAQVTQNPRYLITVTGKKLTVTCSQNMNHEYMSWYRQDPGLGLRQIYYSMNVEVTDKGDVPEGYKVSRKEKRNFPLILESPSPNQTSLYFCASTIGWGDTGANVLTFGAGSRLTVL.

This chain joins TRBV7-2 and TRBJ2-3, with 10 bases identical to TRBD2. Germline V CDR1 and CDR2: SGHTA, FQGNSA. V lost 5 bases to trimming and J lost 2 bases; unmatched junction nucleotides: 10. This CDR3 spans 17 amino acids. CDR3 protein: CASSRPERGGSTDTQYF. The CDR3 DNA follows: TGTGCCAGCAGCCGCCCGGAGCGGGGGGGATCCACAGATACGCAGTATTTT.

V and J are TRBV10-1 and TRBJ2-4; 9 bases line up with TRBD1. V lost 5 bases and J lost 6; bases outside the gene matches: 5. This CDR3 is built from 14 residues. Germline loops: CDR1 WNHNN, CDR2 SYGVQD (reference sequence). The CDR3 DNA follows: TGCGCCAGCAGTCCGGGACAGGGTGGAAACATTCAGTACTTC. Protein: CASSPGQGGNIQYF.